The 10 T cell receptor beta chains below all came from one sample that was sequenced in a study of technical replicates of blood from a few donors. The method was immunoSEQ multiplex PCR; TCRdb's version includes in-frame clones alone and lacks a portion of them. The repertoire holds some 10,000 clones, roughly 94% seen once, with approximately 6.6% in the top ten. Source material: PBMCs. The receptors shown here come from a human donor in good health.

The chain employs TRBV18 and TRBJ2-2; 11 bases agree with TRBD1. V lost 3 bases, J lost 5 bases, and 5 bases stayed unmatched. This CDR3 has 16 amino acids. The germline CDR1 and CDR2 sequences are KGHSH and LQKENI. The chain's CDR3 is CASSPPGTGGTGELFF. CDR3 DNA sequence: TGTGCCAGCTCACCGCCAGGGACAGGGGGAACCGGGGAGCTGTTTTTT.

The chain employs TRBV6-5 and TRBJ2-3; TRBD2 agrees at 12 bases. CDR3 length: 15 amino acids. Germline trimming cut 5 bases from V and 4 bases from J; bases unmatched to any gene: 4. Looked up from germline, CDR1 is MNHEY and CDR2 is SVGAGI. The CDR3 protein is CASSIGLAGSDTQYF. The DNA of the CDR3 is TGTGCCAGCAGTATCGGACTAGCGGGATCAGATACGCAGTATTTT.

This sequence joins TRBV19 and TRBJ2-7; the D is unclear. CDR3 length: 14 residues. The germline CDR1 and CDR2 sequences are LNHDA and SQIVND (reference sequence). V lost 3 bases and J lost 0, with 9 bases in between. The CDR3 reads CASSMTLNSYEQYF. The CDR3, as DNA: TGTGCCAGTAGTATGACACTTAACTCCTACGAGCAGTACTTC.

The chain's CDR3 is CASSLGTDRLYEQYF. DNA for the CDR3: TGTGCCAGCAGCTTGGGAACGGACAGGTTATACGAGCAGTACTTC. The genes are TRBV7-6 and TRBJ2-7; 7 positions match TRBD1. The CDR3 is made up of 15 amino acids. The germline V gene has CDR1 SGHVS and CDR2 FNYEAQ. Losses at the gene ends were 3 bases for V and 4 bases for J; bases not matched to a gene: 9.

The chain links TRBV10-3 to TRBJ2-3, with D unresolved. From germline, CDR1 is ENHRY and CDR2 SYGVKD. Trimming pared 0 bases from V and 0 bases from J, leaving 10 bases between. The CDR3 loop spans 16 amino acids. In DNA form, the CDR3 reads TGTGCCATCAGTGAGTCGAACACGGGTAGCACAGATACGCAGTATTTT. This codes for CAISESNTGSTDTQYF.

This chain uses TRBV5-1 with TRBJ2-6; D gene unclear. Per the germline V gene, CDR1 is SGHRS and CDR2 is YFSETQ. The V end lost 3 bases, the J end lost 0 bases, and 13 bases lay between the germline ends. The CDR3 length is 17 residues. CDR3 nucleotides: TGCGCCAGCAGCTCGCTTATGGCAAGCTCTGGGGCCAACGTCCTGACTTTC. This translates into CASSSLMASSGANVLTF.

The chain has TRBV19 and TRBJ2-2, with D possibly being TRBD2 (5 bases). In germline, CDR1 is LNHDA, CDR2 SQIVND (reference sequence). The CDR3 is 15 amino acids. V was clipped by 4 bases and J by 9 bases, with 18 bases between them. The chain's CDR3 is CASSTLATTARELFF. DNA of the CDR3: TGTGCCAGTAGTACTCTAGCAACGACGGCCCGGGAGCTGTTTTTT.

J is TRBJ2-3 and V is TRBV6-4, with 9 bases fitting TRBD1. Losses at the gene ends were 2 bases for V and 4 bases for J; bases not matched to a gene: 4. Germline lookup yields CDR1 MRHNA and CDR2 SNTAGT. This CDR3 has 15 residues. The CDR3 loop is CASSDGGQGSDTQYF. The CDR3 DNA follows: TGTGCCAGCAGTGACGGGGGACAGGGTTCAGATACGCAGTATTTT.

The CDR3 coding sequence is TGTGCCAGCAGAGAGAGGTTGACTCAGCCCCAGCATTTT. Protein sequence: CASRERLTQPQHF. The chain carries TRBV6-1 and TRBJ1-5; D ambiguous. Germline CDR1 and CDR2: MNHNS and SASEGT. The length of the CDR3 is 13 residues. V lost 6 bases and J 6 bases, leaving 12 bases between the germline ends.

The V call is TRBV5-1, the J call TRBJ2-1, with D perhaps TRBD2 (6 bases). This CDR3 has 14 residues. V lost 3 bases and J 9 bases, leaving 16 bases between the germline ends. Germline loops: CDR1 SGHRS, CDR2 YFSETQ. The CDR3 loop reads CASSSTSNPIEQFF. The CDR3 DNA sequence: TGCGCCAGCAGCTCGACTAGTAATCCTATTGAGCAGTTCTTC.